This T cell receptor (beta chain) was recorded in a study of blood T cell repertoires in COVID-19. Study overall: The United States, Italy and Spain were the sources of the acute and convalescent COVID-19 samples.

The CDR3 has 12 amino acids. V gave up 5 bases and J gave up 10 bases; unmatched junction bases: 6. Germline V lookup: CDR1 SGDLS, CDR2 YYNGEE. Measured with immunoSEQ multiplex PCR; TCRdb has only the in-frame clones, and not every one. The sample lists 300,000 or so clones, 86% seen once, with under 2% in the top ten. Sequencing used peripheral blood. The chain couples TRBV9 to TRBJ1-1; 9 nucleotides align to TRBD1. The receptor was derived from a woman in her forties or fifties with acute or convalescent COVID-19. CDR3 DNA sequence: TGTGCCAGCAGTGATACAGGGGGCAGAGCTTTCTTT. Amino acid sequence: CASSDTGGRAFF.